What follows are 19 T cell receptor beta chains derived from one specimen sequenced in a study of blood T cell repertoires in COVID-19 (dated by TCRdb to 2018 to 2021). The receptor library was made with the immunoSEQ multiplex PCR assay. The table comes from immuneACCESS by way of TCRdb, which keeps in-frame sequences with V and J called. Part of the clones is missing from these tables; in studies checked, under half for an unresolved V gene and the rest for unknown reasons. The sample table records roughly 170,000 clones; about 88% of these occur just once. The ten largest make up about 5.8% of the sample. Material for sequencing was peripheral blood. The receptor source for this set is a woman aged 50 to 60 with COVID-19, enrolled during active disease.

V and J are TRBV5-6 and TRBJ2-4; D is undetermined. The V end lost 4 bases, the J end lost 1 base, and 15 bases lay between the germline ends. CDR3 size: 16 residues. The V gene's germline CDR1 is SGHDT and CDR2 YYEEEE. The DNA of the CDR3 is TGTGCCAGCAGCGAGCCTACCCTTTGGGCCAAAAACATTCAGTACTTC. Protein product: CASSEPTLWAKNIQYF. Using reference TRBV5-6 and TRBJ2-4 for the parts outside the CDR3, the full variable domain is DAGVTQSPTHLIKTRGQQVTLRCSPKSGHDTVSWYQQALGQGPQFIFQYYEEEERQRGNFPDRFSGHQFPNYSSELNVNALLLGDSALYLCASSEPTLWAKNIQYFGAGTRLSVL.

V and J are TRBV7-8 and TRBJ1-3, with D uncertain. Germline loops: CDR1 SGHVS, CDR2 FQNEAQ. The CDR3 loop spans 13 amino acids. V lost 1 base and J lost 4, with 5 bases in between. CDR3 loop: CASSLVAGNTIYF. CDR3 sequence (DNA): TGTGCCAGCAGCTTAGTGGCCGGAAACACCATATATTTT.

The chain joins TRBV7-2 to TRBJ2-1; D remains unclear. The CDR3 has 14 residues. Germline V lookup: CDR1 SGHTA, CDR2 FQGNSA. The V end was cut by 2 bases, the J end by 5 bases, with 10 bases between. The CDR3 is CASSLIFLNNEQFF. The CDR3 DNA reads TGTGCCAGCAGCTTAATTTTCCTTAACAATGAGCAGTTCTTC.

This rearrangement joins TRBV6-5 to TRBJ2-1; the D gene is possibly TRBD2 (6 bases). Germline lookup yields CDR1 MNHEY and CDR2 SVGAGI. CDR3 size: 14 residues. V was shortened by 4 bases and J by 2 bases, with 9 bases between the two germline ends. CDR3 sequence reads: CASSSSDTYNEQFF. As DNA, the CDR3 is TGTGCCAGCAGTTCTAGCGATACCTACAATGAGCAGTTCTTC.

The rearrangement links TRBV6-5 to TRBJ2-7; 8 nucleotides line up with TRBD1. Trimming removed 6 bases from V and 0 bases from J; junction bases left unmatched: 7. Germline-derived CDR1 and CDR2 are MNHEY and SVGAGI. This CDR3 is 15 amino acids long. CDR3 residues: CASRYRGMSSYEQYF. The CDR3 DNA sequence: TGTGCCAGCAGGTACAGGGGGATGAGCTCCTACGAGCAGTACTTC.

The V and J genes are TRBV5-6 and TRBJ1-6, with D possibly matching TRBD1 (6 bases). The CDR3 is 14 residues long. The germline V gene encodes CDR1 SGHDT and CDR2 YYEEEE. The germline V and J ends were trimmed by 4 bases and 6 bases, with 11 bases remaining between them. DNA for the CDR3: TGTGCCAGCAGCACGTGGACAGCTAATTCACCCCTCCACTTT. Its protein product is CASSTWTANSPLHF.

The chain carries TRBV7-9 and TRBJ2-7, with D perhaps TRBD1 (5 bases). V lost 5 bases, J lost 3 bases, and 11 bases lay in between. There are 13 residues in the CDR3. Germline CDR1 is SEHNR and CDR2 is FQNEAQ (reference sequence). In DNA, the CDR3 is TGTGCCAGCAGCCATAATCAGGGCTACGAGCAGTACTTC. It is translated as CASSHNQGYEQYF.

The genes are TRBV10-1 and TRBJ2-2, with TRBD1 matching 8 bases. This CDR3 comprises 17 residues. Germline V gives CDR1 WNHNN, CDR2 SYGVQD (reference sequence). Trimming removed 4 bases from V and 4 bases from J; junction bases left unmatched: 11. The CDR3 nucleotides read TGCGCCAGCAGTGGAGGAGCAGGACAGGGAATCACCGGGGAGCTGTTTTTT. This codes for CASSGGAGQGITGELFF.

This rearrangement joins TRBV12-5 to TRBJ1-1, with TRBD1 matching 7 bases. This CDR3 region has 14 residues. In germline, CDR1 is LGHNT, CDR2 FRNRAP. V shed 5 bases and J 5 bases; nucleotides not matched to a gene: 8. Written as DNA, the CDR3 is TGTGCTAGTGGTACAGGGGATGCTAGGACTGAAGCTTTCTTT. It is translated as CASGTGDARTEAFF.

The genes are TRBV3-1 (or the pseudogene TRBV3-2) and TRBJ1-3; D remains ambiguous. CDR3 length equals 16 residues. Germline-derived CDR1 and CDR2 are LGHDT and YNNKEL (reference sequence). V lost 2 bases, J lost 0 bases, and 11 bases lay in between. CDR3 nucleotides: TGTGCCAGCAGCCAATGGTCACAAATCTCTGGAAACACCATATATTTT. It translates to CASSQWSQISGNTIYF.

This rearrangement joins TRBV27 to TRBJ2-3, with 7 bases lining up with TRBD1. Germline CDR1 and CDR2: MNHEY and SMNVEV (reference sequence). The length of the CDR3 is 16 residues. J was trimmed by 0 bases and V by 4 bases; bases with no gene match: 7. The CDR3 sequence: CASSSRQGTSTDTQYF. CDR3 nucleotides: TGTGCCAGCAGTTCACGACAGGGCACCAGCACAGATACGCAGTATTTT.

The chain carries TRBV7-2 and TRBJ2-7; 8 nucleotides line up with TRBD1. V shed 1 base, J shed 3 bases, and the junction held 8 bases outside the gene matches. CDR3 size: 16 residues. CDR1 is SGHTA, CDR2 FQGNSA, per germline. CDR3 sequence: CASSLELGTGVYEQYF. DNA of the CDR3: TGTGCCAGCAGCTTAGAGCTGGGGACAGGAGTCTACGAGCAGTACTTC.

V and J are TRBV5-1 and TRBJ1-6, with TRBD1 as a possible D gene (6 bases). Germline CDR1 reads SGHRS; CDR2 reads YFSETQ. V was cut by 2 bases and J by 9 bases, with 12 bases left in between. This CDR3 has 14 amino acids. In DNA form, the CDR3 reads TGCGCCAGCAGCTTCACAGGGATGCTTTCACCCCTCCACTTT. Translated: CASSFTGMLSPLHF.

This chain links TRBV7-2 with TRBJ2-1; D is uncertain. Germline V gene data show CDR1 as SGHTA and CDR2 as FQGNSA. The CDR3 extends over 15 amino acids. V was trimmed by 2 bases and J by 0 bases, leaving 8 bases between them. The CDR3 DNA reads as TGTGCCAGCAGCTTATACGCCAGCTCCTACAATGAGCAGTTCTTC. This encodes CASSLYASSYNEQFF.

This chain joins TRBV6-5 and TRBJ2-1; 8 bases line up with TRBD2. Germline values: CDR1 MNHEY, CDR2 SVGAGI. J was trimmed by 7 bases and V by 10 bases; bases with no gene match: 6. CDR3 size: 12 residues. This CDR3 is CAIRGGPNEQFF. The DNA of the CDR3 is TGTGCCATCCGGGGGGGTCCGAATGAGCAGTTCTTC.

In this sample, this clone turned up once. As DNA, the CDR3 is TGTGCCAGCAGTTACAGCGGGGGGGCCTGGACCGGGGAGCTGTTTTTT. Protein product: CASSYSGGAWTGELFF. The chain couples TRBV6-5 to TRBJ2-2, with 10 bases matching TRBD2. V was pared by 2 bases and J by 5 bases, with 5 bases of the junction left unmatched. CDR3 length equals 16 residues. Germline CDR1 and CDR2: MNHEY and SVGAGI.

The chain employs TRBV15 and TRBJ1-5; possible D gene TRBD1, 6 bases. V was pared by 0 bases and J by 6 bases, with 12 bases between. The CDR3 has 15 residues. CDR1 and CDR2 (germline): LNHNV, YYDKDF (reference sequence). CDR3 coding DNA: TGTGCCACCAGCAGAGATCTGGGGGGGCGTCAGCCCCAGCATTTT. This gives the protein CATSRDLGGRQPQHF.

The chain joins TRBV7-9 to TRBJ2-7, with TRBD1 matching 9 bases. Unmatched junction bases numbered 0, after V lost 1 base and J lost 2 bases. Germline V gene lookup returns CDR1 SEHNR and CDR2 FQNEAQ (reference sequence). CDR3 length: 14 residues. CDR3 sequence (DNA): TGTGCCAGCAGCTTAGGACAGGGGGCCTACGAGCAGTACTTC. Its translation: CASSLGQGAYEQYF.

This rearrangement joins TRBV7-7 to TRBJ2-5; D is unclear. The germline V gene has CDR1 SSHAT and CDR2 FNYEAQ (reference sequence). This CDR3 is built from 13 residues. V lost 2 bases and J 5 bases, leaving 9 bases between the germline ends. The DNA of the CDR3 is TGTGCCAGCAGCTTAAACGGGTTGGAGACCCAGTACTTC. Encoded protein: CASSLNGLETQYF.